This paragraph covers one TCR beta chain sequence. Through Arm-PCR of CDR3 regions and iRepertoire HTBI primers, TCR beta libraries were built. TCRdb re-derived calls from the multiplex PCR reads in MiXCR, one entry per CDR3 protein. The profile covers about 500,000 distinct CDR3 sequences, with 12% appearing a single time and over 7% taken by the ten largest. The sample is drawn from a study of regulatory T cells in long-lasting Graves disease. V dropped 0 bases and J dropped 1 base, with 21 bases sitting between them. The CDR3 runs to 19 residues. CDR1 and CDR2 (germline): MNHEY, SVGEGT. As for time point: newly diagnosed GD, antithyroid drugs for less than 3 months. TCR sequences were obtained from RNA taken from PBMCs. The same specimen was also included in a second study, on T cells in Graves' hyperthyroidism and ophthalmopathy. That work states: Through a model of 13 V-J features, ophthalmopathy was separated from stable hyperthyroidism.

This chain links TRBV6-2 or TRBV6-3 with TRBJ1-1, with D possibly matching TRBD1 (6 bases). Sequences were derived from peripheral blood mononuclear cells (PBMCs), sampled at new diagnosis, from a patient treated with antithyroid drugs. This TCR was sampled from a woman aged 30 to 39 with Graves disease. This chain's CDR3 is CASSYSIWGGGLTNTEAFF. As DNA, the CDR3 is TGTGCCAGCAGTTACTCGATTTGGGGGGGCGGTTTGACGAACACTGAAGCTTTCTTT.